Presented here are 16 T cell receptor beta chains from one specimen sequenced in a study of identical twins. In TCRdb, the 5' RACE reads were re-called with MiXCR into one record per CDR3 protein. The sample contains fewer than 250,000 distinct CDR3 sequences, 7.5% of which appear only once. This sample was shared with a second study, whose subject was yellow fever vaccine responses in identical twins.

The sequencing input was CD8+ T cells sorted from blood. The source of these receptors is a woman between 18 and 29 years old in good health.

The genes are TRBV20-1 and TRBJ2-3, with D tentatively TRBD2 (5 bases). V lost 3 bases and J 1 base, leaving 8 bases between the germline ends. The CDR3 has 13 residues. Germline loops: CDR1 DFQATT, CDR2 SNEGSKA (reference sequence). The CDR3 sequence: CSASDGGTDTQYF. CDR3 in DNA: TGCAGTGCTAGCGACGGGGGCACAGATACGCAGTATTTT.

V and J are TRBV29-1 and TRBJ1-4, with D perhaps matching TRBD1 (5 bases). V lost 3 bases and J 8 bases, leaving 7 bases between the germline ends. The CDR3 is made up of 11 amino acids. From germline, CDR1 is SQVTM and CDR2 ANQGSEA. DNA for the CDR3: TGCAGCGTTGAGGGGGGGGAAAAACTGTTTTTT. Translation gives CSVEGGEKLFF.

Ten or more counts support this clonotype. This chain connects TRBV27 to TRBJ1-5, with D perhaps TRBD1 (6 bases). V lost 3 bases and J lost 6, with 12 bases in between. Looked up from germline, CDR1 is MNHEY and CDR2 is SMNVEV (reference sequence). This CDR3 comprises 14 residues. The chain's CDR3 is CASSFSGGLQPQHF. As DNA, the CDR3 is TGTGCCAGCAGTTTTTCCGGGGGGCTTCAGCCCCAGCATTTT.

This clonotype showed up just a few times. This rearrangement joins TRBV20-1 to TRBJ2-5; D is possibly TRBD1 or TRBD2 (5 bases each). Germline loops: CDR1 DFQATT, CDR2 SNEGSKA (reference sequence). The CDR3 runs 12 residues. The CDR3 is CSVGTDQETQYF. The CDR3 DNA follows: TGCAGCGTCGGGACGGACCAAGAGACCCAGTACTTC.

There are many counts of this clonotype. The V gene is TRBV7-9, the J gene TRBJ1-1; the D is unclear. V gave up 3 bases and J gave up 5 bases, with 10 bases separating them. The germline CDR1 and CDR2 sequences are SEHNR and FQNEAQ (reference sequence). CDR3 length: 13 residues. The CDR3 DNA sequence: TGTGCCAGCAGCTTTCCGGGAAGAACTGAAGCTTTCTTT. It translates to CASSFPGRTEAFF.

This clonotype appeared many times. V usage is TRBV27 and J usage is TRBJ2-1; D is ambiguous. CDR3 size: 12 residues. The V end lost 6 bases, the J end lost 7 bases, and 10 bases lay between the germline ends. Germline CDR1 MNHEY, CDR2 SMNVEV (reference sequence). The CDR3 nucleotides are TGTGCCAGCAGCCCGACACCGAATGAGCAGTTCTTC. As protein: CASSPTPNEQFF.

This clonotype was counted many times. The chain has TRBV4-1 and TRBJ1-1, with a possible D match to TRBD1 (5 bases). V gave up 2 bases and J gave up 6 bases, with 16 bases separating them. The CDR3 is made up of 15 amino acids. From germline, CDR1 is MGHRA and CDR2 YSYEKL. The CDR3: CASSQQGLTSAEAFF. In DNA, the CDR3 is TGCGCCAGCAGCCAACAGGGACTCACGTCGGCTGAAGCTTTCTTT.

This clonotype came up many times. V is TRBV20-1 and J is TRBJ2-7; 12 bases fit TRBD2. V gave up 7 bases and J gave up 2 bases; unmatched junction bases: 15. From germline, CDR1 is DFQATT and CDR2 SNEGSKA (reference sequence). The CDR3 loop spans 17 amino acids. CDR3 in amino acids: CSGRPRTSGVSTYEQYF. CDR3 sequence (DNA): TGCAGTGGCCGACCCAGGACTAGCGGGGTTTCGACCTACGAGCAGTACTTC.

This clonotype was counted between two and nine times. The chain has TRBV20-1 and TRBJ2-1; the D is unclear. CDR3 length: 16 amino acids. Germline assignment: CDR1 DFQATT and CDR2 SNEGSKA (reference sequence). V lost 4 bases to trimming and J lost 2 bases, with 18 bases between them. The CDR3 loop reads CSANTGPIVPYNEQFF. CDR3 in DNA: TGCAGTGCTAACACCGGGCCCATCGTGCCCTACAATGAGCAGTTCTTC.

Many counts were recorded for this clonotype. V gene TRBV3-1 combines with J gene TRBJ2-3; TRBD2 matches 13 bases. CDR1 is LGHDT and CDR2 is YNNKEL in the germline V gene (reference sequence). The CDR3 totals 18 residues. After removal of 5 bases from V and 4 bases from J, the junction contained 12 bases not matched to a gene. The CDR3 sequence is CASSSRTSGGVGADTQYF. The CDR3 coding sequence is TGTGCCAGCAGCTCCCGGACTAGCGGGGGTGTAGGTGCAGATACGCAGTATTTT.

V usage is TRBV14 and J usage is TRBJ2-1; TRBD2 matches at 9 bases. Losses at the gene ends were 0 bases for V and 8 bases for J; bases not matched to a gene: 8. The CDR3 sequence is 16 residues long. Germline lookup yields CDR1 SGHDN and CDR2 FVKESK. Written as DNA, the CDR3 is TGTGCCAGCAGCCAAGATAATGGCGGGGGGGTCGATGAGCAGTTCTTC. Its translation is CASSQDNGGGVDEQFF.

The sample holds a few counts of this clonotype. J is TRBJ2-1 and V is TRBV20-1, with 8 bases aligning to TRBD2. The CDR3 is 15 amino acids. V trimming: 0 bases; J trimming: 7 bases; junction bases outside the gene matches: 8. Germline V gene lookup returns CDR1 DFQATT and CDR2 SNEGSKA (reference sequence). CDR3 amino acids: CSAREGGGFKNEQFF. In DNA, the CDR3 is TGCAGTGCTAGAGAGGGCGGGGGGTTTAAGAATGAGCAGTTCTTC.

This clonotype was detected many times. V gene TRBV11-2 combines with J gene TRBJ2-1; D is ambiguous. CDR1 and CDR2 (germline): SGHAT, FQNNGV. V was pared by 1 base and J by 7 bases, with 8 bases between. The CDR3 contains 13 residues. CDR3 protein: CASSLVARNEQFF. The CDR3 region has the DNA TGTGCCAGCAGCTTAGTTGCAAGGAATGAGCAGTTCTTC.

For this clonotype: A much larger clonotype is one base distant, so this may be a read error. The V gene is TRBV24-1, the J gene TRBJ1-6, with unresolved D. The CDR3 covers 13 residues. Trimming took off 4 bases at V and 8 bases at J, with 8 bases between the two ends. Germline CDR1 KGHDR, CDR2 SFDVKD. CDR3 loop: CATSESGYSPLHF. The CDR3 coding sequence is TGTGCCACCAGTGAGTCGGGGTATTCACCCCTCCACTTT.

The table lists this clonotype with a count of one. This chain uses TRBV7-9 with TRBJ1-3; D gene uncertain. Trimming pared 4 bases from V and 0 bases from J, leaving 10 bases between. The CDR3 contains 15 residues. Germline V gene sequence: CDR1 SEHNR, CDR2 FQNEAQ (reference sequence). The CDR3 sequence is CASSSYQASGNTIYF. The CDR3, as DNA: TGTGCCAGCAGCTCCTACCAGGCCTCTGGAAACACCATATATTTT. The variable domain in full, completed from reference TRBV7-9 and TRBJ1-3, reads DTGVSQNPRHKITKRGQNVTFRCDPISEHNRLYWYRQTLGQGPEFLTYFQNEAQLEKSRLLSDRFSAERPKGSFSTLEIQRTEQGDSAMYLCASSSYQASGNTIYFGEGSWLTVV.

The J gene is TRBJ1-5, the V gene TRBV7-6; D might be TRBD1 (5 bases). Germline V gives CDR1 SGHVS, CDR2 FNYEAQ. Trimming left V 8 bases short and J 0 bases short, with 8 bases between. This CDR3 region has 13 residues. CDR3 coding DNA: TGTGCCAGCGGGGGATATAGCAATCAGCCCCAGCATTTT. Translating it yields CASGGYSNQPQHF.